Listed here are 3 T cell receptor beta chains from one sample, sequenced in a study of T cell responses to AZD1222 COVID-19 vaccine. TCRdb's table, derived via immunoSEQ multiplex PCR, lists solely in-frame clones and lacks some. This sample has around 74,000 clones, with under 95% found just once. The sequences come from peripheral blood, collected on day 0 of MenACWY control vaccination. The receptors stem from an adult in good health.

This sequence joins TRBV6-1 and TRBJ1-5, with D possibly being TRBD1 (6 bases). CDR1 is MNHNS and CDR2 is SASEGT in the germline V gene. The CDR3 extends over 14 amino acids. V was pared by 3 bases and J by 5 bases, with 11 bases between. CDR3 in amino acids: CASSEGTPYQPQHF. CDR3 DNA: TGTGCCAGCAGTGAGGGGACACCTTATCAGCCCCAGCATTTT.

This CDR3 is CASSLVLGNTEAFF. The CDR3 DNA is TGTGCCAGCAGCTTAGTTTTGGGGAACACTGAAGCTTTCTTT. The rearrangement joins TRBV7-2 to TRBJ1-1, with D unresolved. Trimming left V 1 base short and J 1 base short, with 7 bases between. The CDR3 contains 14 residues. Per germline, CDR1 SGHTA and CDR2 FQGNSA.

This clone was found a few times. V is TRBV7-9 and J is TRBJ1-4; a possible D gene is TRBD1 (6 bases). Germline CDR1 and CDR2: SEHNR and FQNEAQ (reference sequence). V lost 4 bases to trimming and J lost 8 bases, with 17 bases between them. The CDR3 consists of 15 residues. CDR3 sequence reads: CASSSPEGVSEKLFF. The CDR3 region has the DNA TGTGCCAGCAGCTCGCCGGAGGGGGTCAGCGAAAAACTGTTTTTT.